Following are 24 T cell receptor beta chains from one sample sequenced in a study of T cell responses to AZD1222 COVID-19 vaccine (dated by TCRdb to 2020 to 2023). Sample time point, as interpreted from the label and publication: baseline before first vaccination. Receptor amplification or capture employed the immunoSEQ multiplex PCR assay. Drawn from immuneACCESS, this table holds only the in-frame rearrangements with V and J called that TCRdb kept. Clones are partly lost; checked studies trace under half to an unresolved V gene and leave the rest unexplained. This sample holds 150,000 or so clones; just over 90% were observed only once. Of the sample, 1.9% falls within the top ten clones. The material was peripheral blood, obtained on day 0 of AZD1222 vaccination. The receptors stem from an adult in good health.

V is TRBV10-1 and J is TRBJ2-1; 9 bases line up with TRBD2. The trim removed 0 bases at V and 8 bases at J, leaving 5 bases unmatched. The germline V gene has CDR1 WNHNN and CDR2 SYGVQD (reference sequence). This CDR3 is built from 15 residues. Written as DNA, the CDR3 is TGCGCCAGCAGTGAGTCGGGACTAGCAGGCGATGAGCAGTTCTTC. This translates into CASSESGLAGDEQFF.

The V and J genes are TRBV10-3 and TRBJ1-2; 8 bases match TRBD1. V dropped 3 bases and J dropped 0; count of bases not matched to a gene: 21. The CDR3 runs 21 residues. Germline V gene sequence: CDR1 ENHRY, CDR2 SYGVKD. CDR3: CAISERTGLTRRKVPNYGYTF. The CDR3 nucleotides are TGTGCCATCAGTGAAAGGACAGGGCTCACTAGGAGGAAAGTCCCTAACTATGGCTACACCTTC.

This clone was seen a single time. The V call is TRBV27, the J call TRBJ2-1, with D unresolved. Germline lookup yields CDR1 MNHEY and CDR2 SMNVEV (reference sequence). CDR3 size: 14 residues. Trimming took 6 bases from V and 7 from J, leaving 16 bases between them. In DNA form, the CDR3 reads TGTGCCAGCAGCCTCGTTCCGGCTAGGAATGAGCAGTTCTTC. This codes for CASSLVPARNEQFF.

This chain links TRBV18 with TRBJ2-7; D uncertain. Germline CDR1 reads KGHSH; CDR2 reads LQKENI. This CDR3 comprises 15 residues. Trimming took 3 bases from V and 1 from J, leaving 13 bases between them. CDR3 sequence (DNA): TGTGCCAGCTCACCCTCTAGAGGCTTGTCCTACGAGCAGTACTTC. Its translation: CASSPSRGLSYEQYF.

This sequence joins TRBV9 and TRBJ1-2; the D is unclear. Germline V CDR1 and CDR2: SGDLS, YYNGEE. Trimming took off 3 bases at V and 4 bases at J, with 7 bases between the two ends. The CDR3 has 12 amino acids. The CDR3 here is CASSAQAYGYTF. In nucleotides, the CDR3 is TGTGCCAGCAGCGCTCAGGCCTATGGCTACACCTTC.

The chain employs TRBV5-6 and TRBJ1-6; the D gene is possibly TRBD1 (5 bases). Trimming removed 0 bases from V and 9 bases from J, with 13 bases in between. This CDR3 is 15 amino acids long. The germline V gene encodes CDR1 SGHDT and CDR2 YYEEEE. CDR3 coding DNA: TGTGCCAGCAGCTTGGGGCTGAGGGGAGGTTCACCCCTCCACTTT. Residues: CASSLGLRGGSPLHF.

The chain has TRBV7-9 and TRBJ1-1; 9 bases are shared with TRBD1. Germline-derived CDR1 and CDR2 are SEHNR and FQNEAQ (reference sequence). With 3 bases clipped from V and 10 bases from J, the junction kept 12 bases outside the gene matches. The CDR3 is made up of 15 amino acids. The DNA for the CDR3 is TGTGCCAGCAGCTTGCTTACAGGGGGCGCAACCTCAGCTTTCTTT. This gives the protein CASSLLTGGATSAFF.

The chain links TRBV3-1 (or the pseudogene TRBV3-2) to TRBJ2-3; 10 nucleotides align to TRBD2. V dropped 1 base and J dropped 3; count of bases not matched to a gene: 7. Germline V gene data show CDR1 as LGHDT and CDR2 as YNNKEL (reference sequence). This CDR3 is 17 amino acids long. The CDR3 loop is CASSQGVGSGRTDTQYF. The CDR3, as DNA: TGTGCCAGCAGCCAAGGGGTGGGTAGCGGGAGGACAGATACGCAGTATTTT.

The CDR3 DNA reads TGTGCCAGCAAGACTAGCGGGTCCTCCTACGAGCAGTACTTC. Amino acids: CASKTSGSSYEQYF. The chain joins TRBV7-2 to TRBJ2-7; 10 bases are shared with TRBD2. The CDR3 contains 14 residues. After removal of 7 bases from V and 0 bases from J, the junction contained 3 bases not matched to a gene. CDR1 is SGHTA and CDR2 is FQGNSA in the germline V gene.

The chain combines TRBV2 with TRBJ2-1; no reliable D call. Germline loops: CDR1 SNHLY, CDR2 FYNNEI. This CDR3 comprises 14 residues. Trimming stripped 4 bases from V and 4 bases from J, with 11 bases between. CDR3 loop: CASSAENFYNEQFF. The DNA for the CDR3 is TGTGCCAGCAGTGCGGAGAACTTTTACAATGAGCAGTTCTTC.

The chain is built from TRBV6-5 and TRBJ1-1; D perhaps matches TRBD1 (6 bases). The CDR3 has 14 residues. Germline-derived CDR1 and CDR2 are MNHEY and SVGAGI. V lost 6 bases and J 0 bases, leaving 11 bases between the germline ends. CDR3 in DNA: TGTGCCAGCAGCTACGGGACATTGAACACTGAAGCTTTCTTT. This gives the protein CASSYGTLNTEAFF.

This sequence joins TRBV21-1 and TRBJ2-3. TRBV21-1 corresponds to a pseudogene. The CDR3 covers 11 residues. The CDR3 loop is CASSSVNTQYF. The DNA for the CDR3 is TGTGCCAGCTCTTCTGTCAATACGCAGTATTTT.

A few counts support this clone. The chain couples TRBV18 to TRBJ1-5, with D possibly being TRBD1 (5 bases). Germline CDR1 is KGHSH and CDR2 is LQKENI. Between the trimmed V and J ends, which lost 2 bases and 0 bases, there was a span of 8 bases. CDR3 length: 15 amino acids. CDR3 in amino acids: CASSPGTPSNQPQHF. The CDR3 DNA reads as TGTGCCAGCTCACCAGGGACTCCTAGCAATCAGCCCCAGCATTTT.

The gene calls are TRBV19 and TRBJ2-5; TRBD2 matches at 12 bases. There are 17 residues in the CDR3. The germline V gene has CDR1 LNHDA and CDR2 SQIVND (reference sequence). Trimming took 5 bases from V and 5 from J; bases not matched to a gene: 12. The CDR3 sequence: CASSPQLAGGLRETQYF. CDR3 coding DNA: TGTGCCAGTAGTCCCCAACTAGCGGGAGGCCTAAGGGAGACCCAGTACTTC.

This chain links TRBV5-1 with TRBJ1-1; D might be TRBD1 (6 bases). Germline V gene data show CDR1 as SGHRS and CDR2 as YFSETQ. CDR3 size: 15 residues. V lost 4 bases and J lost 1, with 14 bases in between. CDR3 protein: CASSRGGLENTEAFF. As DNA, the CDR3 is TGCGCCAGCAGCCGGGGGGGGCTGGAGAACACTGAAGCTTTCTTT.

The genes are TRBV20-1 and TRBJ1-1; the match to TRBD1 covers 7 bases. Germline V lookup: CDR1 DFQATT, CDR2 SNEGSKA (reference sequence). The CDR3 covers 13 residues. J gave up 5 bases and V 3 bases, and 6 bases lay outside the gene matches. The CDR3 loop reads CSASGVRGTEAFF. The DNA of the CDR3 is TGCAGTGCTAGTGGCGTCAGGGGGACTGAAGCTTTCTTT.

The CDR3 is CASSFPSKSYEQYF. CDR3 DNA sequence: TGTGCCAGCAGCTTCCCTAGCAAATCCTACGAGCAGTACTTC. The genes are TRBV7-2 and TRBJ2-7; tentatively, D is TRBD2 (5 bases). Between the trimmed V and J ends, which lost 3 bases and 1 base, there was a span of 10 bases. Germline V gene lookup returns CDR1 SGHTA and CDR2 FQGNSA. The CDR3 has 14 amino acids.

CDR3 bases: TGTGCCAGCAGCCATGAACCCACTGGGGCTGGAAACACCATATATTTT. Its protein is CASSHEPTGAGNTIYF. The rearrangement links TRBV9 to TRBJ1-3; D is uncertain. CDR3 length: 16 amino acids. Trimming stripped 4 bases from V and 2 bases from J, with 16 bases between. In germline, CDR1 is SGDLS, CDR2 YYNGEE. Supplemented by reference TRBV9 and TRBJ1-3, the full variable domain reads DSGVTQTPKHLITATGQRVTLRCSPRSGDLSVYWYQQSLDQGLQFLIQYYNGEERAKGNILERFSAQQFPDLHSELNLSSLELGDSALYFCASSHEPTGAGNTIYFGEGSWLTVV.

The J gene is TRBJ2-5, the V gene TRBV19; 7 nucleotides align to TRBD2. CDR3 length: 14 amino acids. Germline trimming cut 5 bases from V and 5 bases from J; bases unmatched to any gene: 8. The germline CDR1 and CDR2 sequences are LNHDA and SQIVND (reference sequence). Written as DNA, the CDR3 is TGTGCCAGTAGTGAAAGCGGGGTGCGTGAGACCCAGTACTTC. Amino acid sequence: CASSESGVRETQYF.

J is TRBJ2-7 and V is TRBV11-2, with 11 nucleotides matching TRBD2. Per the germline V gene, CDR1 is SGHAT and CDR2 is FQNNGV. This CDR3 has 17 amino acids. V lost 4 bases and J lost 2; bases outside the gene matches: 10. In nucleotides, the CDR3 is TGTGCCAGCAGCTACCCGGTCGGTAGCGGGAGGGCCTACGAGCAGTACTTC. It is translated as CASSYPVGSGRAYEQYF.

The chain is built from TRBV6-5 and TRBJ1-5, with D hard to call. This CDR3 is 12 amino acids long. V was cut by 4 bases and J by 11 bases, with 12 bases left in between. The germline V gene has CDR1 MNHEY and CDR2 SVGAGI. The CDR3 DNA sequence: TGTGCCAGCAGTTCCGGTTCAGCGGCCCAGCATTTT. It encodes CASSSGSAAQHF.

This clone was detected once. This sequence joins TRBV21-1 and TRBJ1-1; the D call of TRBD1 is as the table states it, not checked on the DNA. TRBV21-1 is deemed a pseudogene. The CDR3 runs to 12 residues. The CDR3 nucleotides are TGTGCCAGCAGCGCAGTGAACACTGAAGCTTTCTTT. It yields the protein CASSAVNTEAFF.

V gene TRBV4-1 combines with J gene TRBJ1-5; the D gene is possibly TRBD1 (5 bases). This CDR3 has 18 amino acids. Per the germline V gene, CDR1 is MGHRA and CDR2 is YSYEKL. Deletions cut 4 bases from V and 2 bases from J, with 21 bases between. Here the CDR3 reads CASSPDGRSGPGNQPQHF. The CDR3 region has the DNA TGCGCCAGCAGCCCGGACGGGCGGTCGGGGCCTGGCAATCAGCCCCAGCATTTT.

The chain couples TRBV19 to TRBJ1-1, with D perhaps TRBD1 (6 bases). Germline V lookup: CDR1 LNHDA, CDR2 SQIVND (reference sequence). CDR3 length: 14 amino acids. The germline V and J ends were trimmed by 1 base and 1 base, with 7 bases remaining between them. The CDR3 region has the DNA TGTGCCAGTAGTATAGGGACAGCGAACACTGAAGCTTTCTTT. This gives the protein CASSIGTANTEAFF. Combining the CDR3 with reference TRBV19 and TRBJ1-1 gives the whole variable domain DGGITQSPKYLFRKEGQNVTLSCEQNLNHDAMYWYRQDPGQGLRLIYYSQIVNDFQKGDIAEGYSVSREKKESFPLTVTSAQKNPTAFYLCASSIGTANTEAFFGQGTRLTVV.